These 9 T cell receptor beta chains originate from one sample sequenced in a study of PD-1 blockade in classical Hodgkin lymphoma. Clones were read by immunoSEQ multiplex PCR, and TCRdb kept only the in-frame ones, dropping some. The table lists 85,000 to 90,000 clones, less than 95% of them singletons. Time point: cycle 4 day 1 (C4D1), after about 6 weeks of nivolumab. In every patient, relapse followed autologous stem cell transplantation, while exposure to brentuximab vedotin differed. The starting material was peripheral blood mononuclear cells (PBMCs), obtained before the fourth cycle of nivolumab. The receptors derive from a human donor with classical Hodgkin lymphoma.

The chain links TRBV30 to TRBJ1-1; D is possibly TRBD1 (5 bases). The CDR3 loop spans 15 amino acids. The germline V gene has CDR1 GTSNPN and CDR2 SVGIG (reference sequence). Deletions cut 0 bases from V and 0 bases from J, with 11 bases between. CDR3 loop: CAWSVPGRMNTEAFF. CDR3 nucleotides: TGTGCCTGGAGTGTACCGGGACGTATGAACACTGAAGCTTTCTTT.

The rearrangement joins TRBV19 to TRBJ1-5, with a tentative D call TRBD1 (6 bases). The CDR3 spans 13 residues. Deletions cut 8 bases from V and 3 bases from J, with 11 bases between. Germline values: CDR1 LNHDA, CDR2 SQIVND (reference sequence). As DNA, the CDR3 is TGTGCCAGTGCAGGGGCCTACAATCAGCCCCAGCATTTT. This gives the protein CASAGAYNQPQHF.

The chain is built from TRBV7-8 and TRBJ1-1, with a weak D call TRBD1 (5 bases). V was clipped by 4 bases and J by 4 bases, with 13 bases between them. There are 14 residues in the CDR3. Germline lookup yields CDR1 SGHVS and CDR2 FQNEAQ. In DNA form, the CDR3 reads TGTGCCAGCAGCTCGGAGGGGCGCAGCACTGAAGCTTTCTTT. Protein product: CASSSEGRSTEAFF.

This chain uses TRBV27 with TRBJ2-7; weak D call: TRBD1 (5 bases). CDR3 length: 13 amino acids. CDR1 MNHEY and CDR2 SMNVEV come from the germline V gene (reference sequence). The V and J ends lost 6 bases and 3 bases respectively, with 12 bases between them. The CDR3 coding sequence is TGTGCCAGCAGCCTAGGGGCAGGCTACGAGCAGTACTTC. Translated: CASSLGAGYEQYF.

V usage is TRBV18 and J usage is TRBJ2-7; 8 bases map to TRBD1. V lost 5 bases and J lost 2; bases outside the gene matches: 17. Germline values: CDR1 KGHSH, CDR2 LQKENI. The CDR3 consists of 18 residues. The CDR3 region is CASSVGQVMLGVAYEQYF. Here the CDR3 DNA reads TGTGCCAGCTCAGTGGGACAGGTCATGCTCGGGGTGGCCTACGAGCAGTACTTC.

The V and J genes are TRBV6-7 and TRBJ1-3; 10 bases agree with TRBD1. TRBV6-7 is an ORF; its function is uncertain. J gave up 0 bases and V 9 bases, and 11 bases lay outside the gene matches. The CDR3 runs 17 residues. The CDR3 bases are TGTGCCAGTCGACGACAGGGGGCCCTGAGCTCTGGAAACACCATATATTTT. It translates to CASRRQGALSSGNTIYF.

V is TRBV7-2 and J is TRBJ2-3; tentatively, D is TRBD1 or TRBD2 (5 bases each). Trimming stripped 3 bases from V and 0 bases from J, with 13 bases between. Germline values: CDR1 SGHTA, CDR2 FQGNSA. The CDR3 consists of 16 residues. The CDR3 DNA is TGTGCCAGCAGCTTGTTCCGGGACCCAAGCACAGATACGCAGTATTTT. It translates to CASSLFRDPSTDTQYF.

This chain connects TRBV10-3 to TRBJ2-7; TRBD1 might be the D (6 bases). The CDR3 is 14 residues long. Trimming stripped 2 bases from V and 0 bases from J, with 8 bases between. The germline V gene encodes CDR1 ENHRY and CDR2 SYGVKD. CDR3 in amino acids: CAISERDNSYEQYF. The DNA for the CDR3 is TGTGCCATCAGTGAGAGGGACAACTCCTACGAGCAGTACTTC.

V is TRBV19 and J is TRBJ1-4, with D uncertain. V shed 0 bases and J shed 4 bases, with 9 bases lying between them. The CDR3 runs to 15 residues. From germline, CDR1 is LNHDA and CDR2 SQIVND (reference sequence). The CDR3 loop is CASSIDGRINEKLFF. Here the CDR3 DNA reads TGTGCCAGTAGTATAGATGGCAGAATTAATGAAAAACTGTTTTTT.